Listed below are T cell receptor beta chains from one sample, sequenced in a study of blood T cell repertoires in COVID-19. The table came from immunoSEQ multiplex PCR; TCRdb's copy has only in-frame clones and leaves some out. The sample holds 100,000 to 150,000 clones, 79% seen once. Sequenced: peripheral blood. These receptors all come from a man aged 40-55 years with active or convalescent COVID-19. CDR3s include the opening cysteine and the closing phenylalanine or tryptophan. The D gene is left open where the match is weak. Clone sizes are given selectively: once, few, many, or a class where the clone is expanded.

d_call	v_call	j_call	clone_size	cdr3_nt	cdr3_aa
.	TRBV5-6	TRBJ1-4	once	TGTGCCAGCGCCTTTCGGACAGCTGCAACTAATGAAAAACTGTTTTTT	CASAFRTAATNEKLFF
TRBD1	TRBV5-4	TRBJ2-4	.	TGTGCCAGCAGCCTCCCCGGGACAGGGGGATTAGCCAAAAACATTCAGTACTTC	CASSLPGTGGLAKNIQYF
.	TRBV3-1/TRBV3-2	TRBJ2-1	.	TGTGCCAGCAGCCAAGGCGTAGGGGGGGTTGAGCAGTTCTTC	CASSQGVGGVEQFF
.	TRBV7-9	TRBJ1-4	few	TGTGCCAGCAGCAAAGGCGAGGGAAACAATGAAAAACTGTTTTTT	CASSKGEGNNEKLFF
TRBD1	TRBV5-1	TRBJ2-3	.	TGCGCCAGCAGCAAGGGACAGGGTACGGATACGCAGTATTTT	CASSKGQGTDTQYF
TRBD2	TRBV4-2	TRBJ2-5	few	TGTGCCAGCAGCCAAGGAAGTAGCGGGAGGGCCCCGGAGACCCAGTACTTC	CASSQGSSGRAPETQYF
TRBD1	TRBV5-1	TRBJ1-6	.	TGCGCCAGCAGTCCCGGCCAGGGGGCGAGCATAAATTCACCCCTCCACTTT	CASSPGQGASINSPLHF
.	TRBV2	TRBJ2-7	.	TGTGCCAGCAGCCAGGATTCAGCGGGTGAGCAGTACTTC	CASSQDSAGEQYF
.	TRBV10-3	TRBJ1-1	few	TGTGCCATCAACAGACAGAGGAACACTGAAGCTTTCTTT	CAINRQRNTEAFF
.	TRBV18	TRBJ1-2	.	TGTGCCAGCTCACCCAAGACTGACTCGCTATGGAGCTACACCTTC	CASSPKTDSLWSYTF
.	TRBV6-1	TRBJ2-3	few	TGTGCCAGCAGTGAACGGGGGACAGACCGCGCAGATACGCAGTATTTT	CASSERGTDRADTQYF
TRBD2	TRBV11-2	TRBJ2-7	once	TGCGCCCCCAGCCGGGGGGGGGCTAGCGCGTTCTACGAGCAGTACTTC	CAPSRGGASAFYEQYF
.	TRBV5-1	TRBJ2-2	few	TGCGCCAGCAGCTCGAACATCGGACAGTCCACCGGGGAGCTGTTTTTT	CASSSNIGQSTGELFF
.	TRBV30	TRBJ1-3	.	TGTGCCTGGACGCAGGGAGGGTTTTATGGAAACACCATATATTTT	CAWTQGGFYGNTIYF
.	TRBV24-1	TRBJ2-3	.	TGTGCCACCAGACAGGCCTCCTGGGATACGCAGTATTTT	CATRQASWDTQYF
.	TRBV28	TRBJ2-1	.	TGTGCCAGCAGCCCGGGTTGGAGTCGGGGTGAGCAGTTCTTC	CASSPGWSRGEQFF